This TCR beta chain is drawn from a study of cytomegalovirus exposure and HLA in healthy donors. Overall study findings and caveats: Researchers counted around 180 TCR beta chains as cytomegalovirus-associated.

This clone is a singleton in its sample. Antigen unknown. Method: immunoSEQ multiplex PCR; TCRdb's copy keeps in-frame clones and lacks some. The table records fewer than 120,000 clones, approximately 89% of them present only once. The CDR3 has 14 amino acids. V lost 6 bases, J lost 4 bases, and 6 bases stayed unmatched. From germline, CDR1 is MDHEN and CDR2 SYDVKM. The specimen sequenced was PBMCs. The source is a woman aged 18-35 years in good health and CMV-seronegative. The chain uses TRBV28 and TRBJ1-2; TRBD1 aligns across 9 bases. The CDR3: CASRSMTGGYGYTF. CDR3 nucleotide sequence: TGTGCCAGCAGGAGTATGACAGGGGGCTATGGCTACACCTTC.